A single sample is the source of the 20 T cell receptor beta chains below, sequenced in a study of T-cell reconstitution after alpha-beta-depleted transplantation in children. Unique molecular identifiers were incorporated when the TCRbeta library was constructed. TCRdb re-called the PCR reads with MiXCR, one entry per CDR3 protein. The data contain 150,000 to 200,000 distinct CDR3 sequences, approximately 6% of them seen just once; the ten biggest clones take up roughly 4.8%. Sequenced material: PBMCs, taken before TCRalphabeta/CD19-depleted stem cell transplant. The receptors derive from a girl under three years old with combined immunodeficiency, due to receive a stem cell transplant.

This clonotype was observed many times. The CDR3 here is CASSPGVRQPQHF. The CDR3 DNA sequence: TGTGCCAGCAGCCCCGGGGTGCGGCAGCCCCAGCATTTT. The rearrangement joins TRBV12-3 or TRBV12-4 to TRBJ1-5, with no clear D. The CDR3 spans 13 residues. V shed 6 bases and J shed 7 bases, with 13 bases lying between them.

This clonotype was seen only once. This chain connects TRBV7-6 to TRBJ2-5; D uncertain. The V and J ends lost 8 bases and 2 bases respectively, with 12 bases between them. Germline V CDR1 and CDR2: SGHVS, FNYEAQ. The CDR3 consists of 13 residues. The CDR3, as DNA: TGTGCCAGCGGTGGATGGAGACAAGAGACCCAGTACTTC. This codes for CASGGWRQETQYF.

This clonotype was detected many times. The J gene is TRBJ2-6, the V gene TRBV27, with D maybe TRBD2 (5 bases). The germline V gene encodes CDR1 MNHEY and CDR2 SMNVEV (reference sequence). V was shortened by 6 bases and J by 0 bases, with 15 bases between the two germline ends. The CDR3 sequence is 17 residues long. CDR3 DNA: TGTGCCAGCAGCCGTGATGGGAGAAGCTCTGGGGCCAACGTCCTGACTTTC. Translation: CASSRDGRSSGANVLTF. The variable domain in full, with the rest retrieved from reference TRBV27 and TRBJ2-6, is EAQVTQNPRYLITVTGKKLTVTCSQNMNHEYMSWYRQDPGLGLRQIYYSMNVEVTDKGDVPEGYKVSRKEKRNFPLILESPSPNQTSLYFCASSRDGRSSGANVLTFGAGSRLTVL.

This clonotype has ten or more counts. This sequence joins TRBV7-2 and TRBJ1-5; D remains unclear. CDR1 SGHTA and CDR2 FQGNSA come from the germline V gene. The CDR3 totals 13 residues. Trimming stripped 4 bases from V and 7 bases from J, with 11 bases between. CDR3 coding DNA: TGTGCCAGCAGCTCTACCCGTTGGCAGCCCCAGCATTTT. This sequence encodes CASSSTRWQPQHF.

At least ten counts were recorded for this clonotype. The chain carries TRBV29-1 and TRBJ2-7; 7 bases agree with TRBD1. The CDR3 runs 12 residues. Germline CDR1 and CDR2: SQVTM and ANQGSEA. The trim removed 5 bases at V and 0 bases at J, leaving 1 base unmatched. The CDR3 DNA is TGCAGCGTTCGGGACAGCTCCTACGAGCAGTACTTC. Its protein is CSVRDSSYEQYF.

The table lists this clonotype with many counts. CDR3 protein: CSAARQGIFWSNQPQHF. The CDR3 DNA follows: TGCAGTGCTGCGAGACAGGGGATTTTCTGGAGCAATCAGCCCCAGCATTTT. The rearrangement links TRBV20-1 to TRBJ1-5, with 8 nucleotides matching TRBD1. V dropped 5 bases and J dropped 1; count of bases not matched to a gene: 13. The CDR3 contains 17 residues. Germline assignment: CDR1 DFQATT and CDR2 SNEGSKA (reference sequence).

This clonotype was counted a few times. The chain couples TRBV30 to TRBJ1-2; D possibly corresponds to TRBD1 (5 bases). V dropped 1 base and J dropped 8 bases, with 11 bases sitting between them. This CDR3 has 12 amino acids. Germline V CDR1 and CDR2: GTSNPN, SVGIG (reference sequence). The CDR3 loop reads CAWSDGGVGYTF. The CDR3 DNA reads TGTGCCTGGAGTGACGGAGGGGTGGGCTACACCTTC.

This clonotype has a count of ten or more. The genes are TRBV15 and TRBJ2-4, with D maybe TRBD1 (6 bases). The germline V and J ends were trimmed by 5 bases and 2 bases, with 16 bases remaining between them. Germline CDR1 reads LNHNV; CDR2 reads YYDKDF (reference sequence). This CDR3 contains 16 residues. The CDR3 DNA is TGTGCCACCAGCGGGGCCAAACAGGGATCCAAAAACATTCAGTACTTC. This translates into CATSGAKQGSKNIQYF. The whole variable domain, filled in from reference TRBV15 and TRBJ2-4, reads DAMVIQNPRYQVTQFGKPVTLSCSQTLNHNVMYWYQQKSSQAPKLLFHYYDKDFNNEADTPDNFQSRRPNTSFCFLDIRSPGLGDTAMYLCATSGAKQGSKNIQYFGAGTRLSVL.

The chain recombines TRBV30 with TRBJ2-1; 9 bases align to TRBD1. Trimming removed 1 base from V and 9 bases from J; junction bases left unmatched: 7. Germline V CDR1 and CDR2: GTSNPN, SVGIG (reference sequence). The CDR3 has 14 amino acids. In DNA, the CDR3 is TGTGCCTGGAGTGGGGGACAGGGTCGCAGTGAGCAGTTCTTC. Residues: CAWSGGQGRSEQFF.

The table lists this clonotype with many counts. This sequence joins TRBV3-1 and TRBJ2-7; D not resolved. The V gene lost 0 bases and the J gene lost 5 bases, with 8 bases spanning the gap. The length of the CDR3 is 13 residues. CDR1 LGHDT and CDR2 YNNKEL come from the germline V gene (reference sequence). For the CDR3, the DNA is TGTGCCAGCAGCCAAGATTGGTCTAACGAGCAGTACTTC. Translation: CASSQDWSNEQYF.

This clonotype showed up many times. DNA for the CDR3: TGTGCCAGCAGCGTAGACGGGGGCAGGGGCTACAATGAGCAGTTCTTC. Residues: CASSVDGGRGYNEQFF. The chain links TRBV9 to TRBJ2-1; D tentatively reads TRBD1 or TRBD2 (6 bases each). Germline CDR1 and CDR2: SGDLS and YYNGEE. V was shortened by 0 bases and J by 3 bases, with 13 bases between the two germline ends. This CDR3 is 16 amino acids long. The variable domain in full, completed from reference TRBV9 and TRBJ2-1, reads DSGVTQTPKHLITATGQRVTLRCSPRSGDLSVYWYQQSLDQGLQFLIQYYNGEERAKGNILERFSAQQFPDLHSELNLSSLELGDSALYFCASSVDGGRGYNEQFFGPGTRLTVL.

This clonotype was observed a few times. The J gene is TRBJ2-7, the V gene TRBV7-2; 10 nucleotides agree with TRBD2. Germline CDR1 is SGHTA and CDR2 is FQGNSA. This CDR3 is built from 17 residues. V lost 1 base and J lost 7; bases outside the gene matches: 13. This chain's CDR3 is CASSLGSTSGVTIEQYF. The CDR3 DNA reads TGTGCCAGCAGCTTAGGGTCCACTAGCGGGGTTACCATTGAGCAGTACTTC.

This clonotype occurred many times. The V gene is TRBV20-1, the J gene TRBJ2-5; 15 bases are shared with TRBD2. CDR1 DFQATT and CDR2 SNEGSKA come from the germline V gene (reference sequence). CDR3 length: 15 amino acids. V lost 6 bases to trimming and J lost 7 bases; unmatched junction nucleotides: 9. CDR3 sequence reads: CSAYGPGLAGGTQYF. Here the CDR3 DNA reads TGCAGTGCCTATGGACCGGGACTAGCGGGGGGGACCCAGTACTTC.

The rearrangement links TRBV11-1 to TRBJ1-4; TRBD1 agrees at 7 bases. Germline V CDR1 and CDR2: SGHAT, FQDESV (reference sequence). With V trimmed by 5 bases and J by 4 bases, 7 bases remained unmatched. The CDR3 consists of 15 residues. Written as DNA, the CDR3 is TGTGCCAGCAGCGCGCCGGGACAGATTAATGAAAAACTGTTTTTT. Its translation is CASSAPGQINEKLFF.

The table lists this clonotype with many counts. V and J are TRBV7-9 and TRBJ2-1; the match to TRBD2 covers 8 bases. CDR1 and CDR2 from the germline V gene are SEHNR and FQNEAQ (reference sequence). The CDR3 length is 12 residues. V dropped 1 base and J dropped 15; count of bases not matched to a gene: 5. The DNA of the CDR3 is TGTGCCAGCAGCTTAGGTGGGACTAGGGTGTTCTTC. Its translation: CASSLGGTRVFF.

The rearrangement uses TRBV7-2 and TRBJ2-5, with D perhaps given as TRBD1 or TRBD2 (7 bases each). V gave up 7 bases and J gave up 2 bases, with 20 bases separating them. The CDR3 sequence is 16 residues long. Germline assignment: CDR1 SGHTA and CDR2 FQGNSA. CDR3 residues: CASTGGGGGHQETQYF. In nucleotides, the CDR3 is TGTGCCAGCACCGGAGGGGGCGGGGGTCATCAAGAGACCCAGTACTTC.

This clonotype was seen ten or more times. The CDR3 region is CATSDLEGTQYF. CDR3 sequence (DNA): TGTGCCACCAGTGATTTGGAGGGTACGCAGTATTTT. This chain links TRBV24-1 with TRBJ2-3; the D gene is possibly TRBD2 (5 bases). Germline lookup yields CDR1 KGHDR and CDR2 SFDVKD. Trimming stripped 0 bases from V and 8 bases from J, with 5 bases between. This CDR3 is 12 amino acids long.

This clonotype was observed at least ten times. This chain uses TRBV19 with TRBJ2-1; 13 bases are shared with TRBD2. Looked up from germline, CDR1 is LNHDA and CDR2 is SQIVND (reference sequence). The trim removed 5 bases at V and 6 bases at J, leaving 4 bases unmatched. The CDR3 is 15 residues long. This CDR3 is CASSVLAGGRNEQFF. The CDR3, as DNA: TGTGCCAGTAGTGTACTAGCGGGAGGGCGCAATGAGCAGTTCTTC.

In this sample, this clonotype turned up many times. The V call is TRBV15, the J call TRBJ2-7; TRBD2 matches 8 bases. Germline CDR1 reads LNHNV; CDR2 reads YYDKDF (reference sequence). Trimming removed 0 bases from V and 5 bases from J; junction bases left unmatched: 6. This CDR3 contains 15 residues. CDR3 sequence: CATSRDPGGAHEQYF. The CDR3, as DNA: TGTGCCACCAGCAGAGATCCGGGGGGGGCCCACGAGCAGTACTTC.

This clonotype was seen at least ten times. The gene calls are TRBV29-1 and TRBJ2-3; no reliable D call. The CDR3 is made up of 12 amino acids. Germline CDR1 and CDR2: SQVTM and ANQGSEA. Trimming removed 8 bases at V and 6 bases at J, with 15 bases between. Here the CDR3 reads CSLRVFGDTQYF. CDR3 in DNA: TGCAGCCTCCGGGTTTTTGGGGATACGCAGTATTTT.